Described below is a single TCR beta chain sequence and its context. Its specificity is unknown. Libraries were prepared by immunoSEQ multiplex PCR; TCRdb keeps only in-frame clonotypes and omits some of them. The sample shows 60,000 to 80,000 clones, 80% to 85% of them seen only once. Patients were ruled out by autoimmune disease history or systemic immunosuppression. The data derive from a study of OX40 agonist ivuxolimab in advanced cancers. Regarding the study as a whole: By week 6 at 0.1 to 3.0 mg/kg, blood CD4+ and CD8+ T cells had expanded clonally. Some of the lowest clonal expansion was seen in partial responders at 0.1-3.0 mg/kg.

The receptor's source is an adult with an advanced solid tumor such as melanoma, head and neck, liver or kidney cancer. Source: CD4+ or CD8+ T cells sorted from blood, taken in a trial of the OX40 agonist ivuxolimab.

The CDR3 DNA is TGTGCCAGCAGTTACTCGAAGGGGCGCGGAGGCGGGGAGCTGTTTTTT. Amino acids: CASSYSKGRGGGELFF. The chain carries TRBV6-6 and TRBJ2-2, with D possibly being TRBD1 or TRBD2 (5 bases each). V lost 0 bases to trimming and J lost 7 bases, with 15 bases between them. Germline assignment: CDR1 MNHNY and CDR2 SVGAGI (reference sequence). The CDR3 has 16 amino acids.